This record covers a single T cell receptor (beta chain). This sample is drawn from a study of blood T cell repertoires in COVID-19. Study information: Two negative PCRs, clearance, or symptom resolution characterized the recovered Cohort 3 donors. Acute-phase and convalescent COVID-19 samples originated in the United States, Italy and Spain.

Per the germline V gene, CDR1 is SGHAT and CDR2 is FQNNGV. CDR3 length equals 13 residues. The V end lost 8 bases, the J end lost 6 bases, and 16 bases lay between the germline ends. Profiled with immunoSEQ multiplex PCR; TCRdb holds only in-frame clones, not every one. Counted here are 250,000 to 350,000 clones, approximately 90% occurring once; the ten biggest clones make up around 2%. This TCR came from a woman aged 55 to 70 in a cohort exposed to, infected with or recovered from COVID-19 (not recorded which). Sequencing input: PBMCs or T cells enriched from blood (not recorded which). The chain recombines TRBV11-2 with TRBJ1-1; maybe TRBD1 (6 bases). The CDR3 loop is CASRLMTGSEAFF. The CDR3 nucleotides read TGTGCCAGCCGACTAATGACAGGCTCTGAAGCTTTCTTT.